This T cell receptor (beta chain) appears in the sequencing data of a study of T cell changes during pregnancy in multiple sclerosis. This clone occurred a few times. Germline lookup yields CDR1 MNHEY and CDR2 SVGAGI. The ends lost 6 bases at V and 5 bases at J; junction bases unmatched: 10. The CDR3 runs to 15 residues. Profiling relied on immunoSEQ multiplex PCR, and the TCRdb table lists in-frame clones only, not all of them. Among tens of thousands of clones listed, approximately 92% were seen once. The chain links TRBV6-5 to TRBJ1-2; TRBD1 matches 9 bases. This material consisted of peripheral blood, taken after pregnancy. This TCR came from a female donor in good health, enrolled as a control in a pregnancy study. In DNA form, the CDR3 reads TGTGCCAGCAGACATACAGGGGGCGATTATTATGGCTACACCTTC. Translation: CASRHTGGDYYGYTF.